This T cell receptor (beta chain) appears in the sequencing data of a study of Graves' ophthalmopathy and Graves' hyperthyroidism listed by TCRdb under 2018. In terms of the full investigation: Peripheral blood was collected at initial diagnosis, before any treatment. TCR beta repertoire signatures were used to distinguish Graves' ophthalmopathy from Graves' hyperthyroidism and to predict progression to ophthalmopathy. To explore V-J signatures that separate ophthalmopathy from hyperthyroidism, a discovery set of 95 to 100 patients was enrolled, consisting of 40 to 45 with ophthalmopathy and some 56 with stable hyperthyroidism. In total, 135 blood samples were TCR-sequenced: fewer than 50 ophthalmopathy, some 72 hyperthyroidism and around 17 hyperthyroidism-to-ophthalmopathy patients. Following sampling, methimazole starting at 30 mg daily was administered to hyperthyroidism patients, and high-dose intravenous methylprednisolone was administered to ophthalmopathy patients. An independent validation cohort was composed of some 19 hyperthyroidism patients and 15 to 17 patients who later progressed from hyperthyroidism to ophthalmopathy. In more than five hyperthyroidism patients, T-cell repertoires of thyroid tissue and blood were compared. General conclusions and limits of the study: In validation, the model predicted ophthalmopathy progression with over 60% sensitivity and 72% to 80% specificity; 12 predicted patients were CT-confirmed with GO in a median of 6.5 months. The 13-signature model separated ophthalmopathy from stable hyperthyroidism with around 90% sensitivity and 81.08% specificity in cross-validation, and 80%/75% in the test set. No statistical method was used to set the sample size in advance, and the investigators knew which group each participant was assigned to. Among expanded thyroid clonotypes with frequency above 0.001, most also showed up in blood, which suggests that blood repertoires may reflect the thyroid immune response.

Counted from cysteine to phenylalanine, this CDR3 has 15 amino acids. The only DNA kept is the CDR3, 45 bases in frame from the first base. From the germline V gene (reference sequence), CDR1 is DFQATT and CDR2 is SNEGSKA. Here V drops 6 bases and J drops 4 bases, and the junction holds 13 bases not matched to any gene. TCR beta CDR3 regions were amplified from RNA transcripts for repertoire sequencing. HTBI primers and the Qiagen OneStep RT-PCR kit were used in a first-round RT-PCR, which was followed by a second-round multiplex PCR, size selection and purification. Libraries were sequenced paired-end with 100 bp reads on an Illumina HiSeq2000. Per the authors' processing: SOAPnuke was used to process the reads, removing any read that contained adapters or uncalled bases, had a mean Phred below 15, or lacked an exact match to the constant primer or identifier. COPE v1.2.5 was used to merge high-quality paired reads. Each unique nucleotide sequence was treated as a clonotype, and MiTCR v1.1 was used to align the clonotypes to the IMGT TRB V, D and J references. Analysis was restricted to V-J combinations with a frequency above 0.0001, which covered roughly 99% of repertoires. For each V-J combination, a TCR clonal expansion and chaos score was defined as the ratio of F50 clonal expansion to chaos observed in the TCRdist matrix. Welch's t-statistics and random forest were used to reduce features to about a dozen V-J combinations, which were fed into a naive Bayes classifier. The Morisita-Horn index was used to measure how similar the thyroid and blood repertoires were. Clones were called with MiXCR by TCRdb after fastp trimmed the public reads at Q25, and only in-frame beta chains were retained. One record per CDR3 amino acid sequence lists the most common genes and DNA. For this entry, the V and J calls and clone size follow TCRdb and not the study's own pipeline. Present in this sample are some 750,000 distinct CDR3 sequences, roughly 40% of which were seen just once. 40% to 55% of the sample comes from the top ten.

This clonotype has just a few counts. Its cognate antigen has yet to be identified. Base qualities were left out, and no much larger clone turns up one base away. Ophthalmopathy patients had moderately to severely active disease, Clinical Activity Score of at least 3, NOSPECS grade of at least 4, and disease duration under 3 months. Patients with other autoimmune diseases, uncontrolled infections, pregnancy or lactation were excluded from the study. Diagnosis was based on clinical symptoms, serum thyroxine, TRAb, thyroid ultrasound and orbital computed tomography. PBMCs were isolated from approximately 10 ml of fresh peripheral blood by Ficoll-Paque density gradient centrifugation. Trizol reagent was used to extract the total RNA, and its quality was then checked on an Agilent 2100 Bioanalyzer.

The TCR comes from an adult man with Graves' ophthalmopathy. The chain is made from TRBV20-1 and TRBJ2-7, and TRBD2 matches 9 of the central bases. Material for sequencing was peripheral blood. The CDR3 sequence is CSAVRDGTSSYEQYF. At the DNA level, the sequence is TGCAGTGCCGTAAGAGACGGGACTAGCAGTTACGAGCAGTACTTC.